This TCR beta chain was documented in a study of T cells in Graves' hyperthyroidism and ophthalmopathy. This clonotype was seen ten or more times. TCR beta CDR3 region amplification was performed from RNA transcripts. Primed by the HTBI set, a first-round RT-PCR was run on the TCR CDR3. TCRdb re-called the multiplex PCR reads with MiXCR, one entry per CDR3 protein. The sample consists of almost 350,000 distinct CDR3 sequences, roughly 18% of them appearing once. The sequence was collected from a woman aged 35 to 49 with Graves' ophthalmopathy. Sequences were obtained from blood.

CDR3 in amino acids: CASSYVPRTSMNTEAFF. The CDR3, as DNA: TGTGCCAGCAGTTACGTTCCCAGGACCTCAATGAACACTGAAGCTTTCTTT. V is TRBV6-5 and J is TRBJ1-1; D uncertain. V was cut by 2 bases and J by 0 bases, with 16 bases left in between. CDR3 length equals 17 residues. Germline V CDR1 and CDR2: MNHEY, SVGAGI.